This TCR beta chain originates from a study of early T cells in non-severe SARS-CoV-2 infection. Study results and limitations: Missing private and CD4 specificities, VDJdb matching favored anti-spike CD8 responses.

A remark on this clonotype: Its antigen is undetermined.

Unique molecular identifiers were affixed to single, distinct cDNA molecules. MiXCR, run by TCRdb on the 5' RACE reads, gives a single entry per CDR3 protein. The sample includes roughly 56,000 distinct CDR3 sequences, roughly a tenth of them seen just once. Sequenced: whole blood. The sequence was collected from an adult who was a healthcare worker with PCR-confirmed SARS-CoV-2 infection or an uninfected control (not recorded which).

CDR3 nucleotide sequence: TGTGCCAGCAGCTTAGCGGTGAAGGTGACAACGAACACCGGGGAGCTGTTTTTT. This sequence encodes CASSLAVKVTTNTGELFF. The rearrangement links TRBV13 to TRBJ2-2; D uncertain. From germline, CDR1 is PRHDT and CDR2 FYEKMQ (reference sequence). The CDR3 extends over 18 amino acids. Trimming took 1 base from V and 0 from J, leaving 15 bases between them.